This T cell receptor beta chain was recorded in a study of T cell repertoires in cytomegalovirus infection. This clonotype came up a few times. Its antigen is currently unknown. TCRdb passed the reads through MiXCR, listing each CDR3 protein once. The data show roughly 570,000 distinct CDR3 sequences, roughly 42% seen once. Sequences were derived from cultured PBMCs, sampled from culture after CMV antigen stimulation. The source is a human donor in good health (CMV status not recorded). Some clones in this sample may be carry-over from other donors' samples.

The chain's CDR3 is CASSLLVFSYEQYF. The CDR3 nucleotides read TGTGCCAGCAGCCTACTCGTCTTCTCCTACGAGCAGTACTTC. This rearrangement joins TRBV7-2 to TRBJ2-7; D not resolved. From germline, CDR1 is SGHTA and CDR2 FQGNSA. V was cut by 5 bases and J by 0 bases, with 11 bases left in between. The CDR3 runs to 14 residues.